The rows below give T cell receptor beta chains drawn from one sample of a study of control samples from healthy donors and cancer patients. Using immunoSEQ multiplex PCR, the repertoire was profiled, and TCRdb retains in-frame clones only, with some absent. The table shows some 130,000 clones, with 75% to 95% occurring only once. The specimen sequenced was blood. The receptors shown here come from a man in his late teens or twenties in good health. Both conserved end residues are part of each CDR3. Fields, in order: CDR3 DNA, CDR3 protein, D gene, V gene, J gene, clone size. A D gene is named only where the DNA matches it firmly. Part of the rows lack a size; the others show once, few, many or a class for expanded clones.

cdr3_nt: TGTGCCAGCAGAAACCGAAATCAGGGGGCGAACTATAGCAATCAGCCCCAGCATTTT
cdr3_aa: CASRNRNQGANYSNQPQHF
d_call: NA
v_call: TRBV21-1
j_call: TRBJ1-5
clone_size: NA

cdr3_nt: TGTGCTAGTGGCTACGGGGACAGGGGGCGAGGGGGAGAGACCCAGTACTTC
cdr3_aa: CASGYGDRGRGGETQYF
d_call: TRBD1
v_call: TRBV12-5
j_call: TRBJ2-5
clone_size: NA

cdr3_nt: TGTGCCAGCAGTCCTGCGACAGGCCTCTACGAGCAGTACTTC
cdr3_aa: CASSPATGLYEQYF
d_call: NA
v_call: TRBV28
j_call: TRBJ2-7
clone_size: NA

cdr3_nt: TGTGCCAGCAGTTCGTCGAGCTATGGCTACACCTTC
cdr3_aa: CASSSSSYGYTF
d_call: NA
v_call: TRBV2
j_call: TRBJ1-2
clone_size: once

cdr3_nt: TGTGCCAGCAGTCCCGCCCAGGGAGCGAAGGGAAACACCATATATTTT
cdr3_aa: CASSPAQGAKGNTIYF
d_call: NA
v_call: TRBV3-1/TRBV3-2
j_call: TRBJ1-3
clone_size: NA

cdr3_nt: TGCGCCAGCACCGAAACTAGCGGGAGGGCCTGGTATAATGAGCAGTTCTTC
cdr3_aa: CASTETSGRAWYNEQFF
d_call: TRBD2
v_call: TRBV5-1
j_call: TRBJ2-1
clone_size: NA

cdr3_nt: TGTGCCAGTAGTATTCAGGGGGTTAGCACAGATACGCAGTATTTT
cdr3_aa: CASSIQGVSTDTQYF
d_call: TRBD1
v_call: TRBV19
j_call: TRBJ2-3
clone_size: NA

cdr3_nt: TGTGCCAGCAGTTTTGGACAGGGATGGTCACCCCTCCACTTT
cdr3_aa: CASSFGQGWSPLHF
d_call: TRBD1
v_call: TRBV27
j_call: TRBJ1-6
clone_size: NA

cdr3_nt: TGTGCCAGCAGTTTACTGGGTACCTACAATGAGCAGTTCTTC
cdr3_aa: CASSLLGTYNEQFF
d_call: NA
v_call: TRBV28
j_call: TRBJ2-1
clone_size: NA

cdr3_nt: TGTGCCAGCAGCTTGAACACTGAAGCTTTCTTT
cdr3_aa: CASSLNTEAFF
d_call: NA
v_call: TRBV5-6
j_call: TRBJ1-1
clone_size: NA

cdr3_nt: TGTGCCAGCAGTCTGAACACAGGGGGCACTGAAGCTTTCTTT
cdr3_aa: CASSLNTGGTEAFF
d_call: TRBD1
v_call: TRBV27
j_call: TRBJ1-1
clone_size: NA

cdr3_nt: TGCGCCAGCAGCCAGTCAGGGTACAATCAGCCCCAGCATTTT
cdr3_aa: CASSQSGYNQPQHF
d_call: NA
v_call: TRBV4-1
j_call: TRBJ1-5
clone_size: NA

cdr3_nt: TGCGCCAGCAGCTTGGCCCCGGGGGGCACAGATACGCAGTATTTT
cdr3_aa: CASSLAPGGTDTQYF
d_call: NA
v_call: TRBV5-1
j_call: TRBJ2-3
clone_size: NA

cdr3_nt: TGTGCCATCCGGCTCGGGGGGTACTACAATGAGCAGTTCTTC
cdr3_aa: CAIRLGGYYNEQFF
d_call: TRBD2
v_call: TRBV7-9
j_call: TRBJ2-1
clone_size: NA

cdr3_nt: TGTGCCAGCAGCTTAAGCAGGGGCACAGATACGCAGTATTTT
cdr3_aa: CASSLSRGTDTQYF
d_call: NA
v_call: TRBV7-2
j_call: TRBJ2-3
clone_size: NA

cdr3_nt: TGTGCCAGCAGCCCCCGGACAGCGAACACTGAAGCTTTCTTT
cdr3_aa: CASSPRTANTEAFF
d_call: NA
v_call: TRBV9
j_call: TRBJ1-1
clone_size: once

cdr3_nt: TGTGCCAGCAGCGCAAACGGGGGGGGCACTGAAGCTTTCTTT
cdr3_aa: CASSANGGGTEAFF
d_call: NA
v_call: TRBV9
j_call: TRBJ1-1
clone_size: NA

cdr3_nt: TGCGCCAGCAGCGAGACAGGGCATCAGCCCCAGCATTTT
cdr3_aa: CASSETGHQPQHF
d_call: TRBD1
v_call: TRBV5-1
j_call: TRBJ1-5
clone_size: NA

cdr3_nt: TGTGCCAGCAGCTTTTATGGCTACAATGAGCAGTTCTTC
cdr3_aa: CASSFYGYNEQFF
d_call: NA
v_call: TRBV11-3
j_call: TRBJ2-1
clone_size: NA

cdr3_nt: TGTGCCAGCAGTTCACATCCCTCTGGCTATGGCTACACCTTC
cdr3_aa: CASSSHPSGYGYTF
d_call: NA
v_call: TRBV28
j_call: TRBJ1-2
clone_size: NA

cdr3_nt: TGTGCCAGCAGTTTAGGGACAGGGGGGGATCAGCCCCAGCATTTT
cdr3_aa: CASSLGTGGDQPQHF
d_call: TRBD1
v_call: TRBV28
j_call: TRBJ1-5
clone_size: NA

cdr3_nt: TGTGCCTGTCACCAAGGACAGGGTGAAGCTTTCTTT
cdr3_aa: CACHQGQGEAFF
d_call: TRBD1
v_call: TRBV30
j_call: TRBJ1-1
clone_size: NA